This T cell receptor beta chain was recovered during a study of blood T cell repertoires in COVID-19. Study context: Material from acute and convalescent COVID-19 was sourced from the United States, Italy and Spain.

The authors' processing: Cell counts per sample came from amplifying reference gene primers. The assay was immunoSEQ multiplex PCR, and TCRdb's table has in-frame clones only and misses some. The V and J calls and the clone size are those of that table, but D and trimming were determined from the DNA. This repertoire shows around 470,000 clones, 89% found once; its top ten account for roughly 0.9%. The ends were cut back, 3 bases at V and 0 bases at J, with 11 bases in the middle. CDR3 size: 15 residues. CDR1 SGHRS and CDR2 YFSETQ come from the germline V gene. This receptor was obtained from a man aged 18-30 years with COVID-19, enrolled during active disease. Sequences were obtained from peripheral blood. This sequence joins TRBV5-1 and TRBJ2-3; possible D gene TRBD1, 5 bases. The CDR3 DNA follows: TGCGCCAGCAGCTCCAGGGATCATAGCACAGATACGCAGTATTTT. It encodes CASSSRDHSTDTQYF.